The sequence of this T cell receptor beta chain was determined in a study of T cell repertoires in ileal Crohn's disease. Produced via immunoSEQ multiplex PCR; TCRdb's table is partial and in-frame only. The sample consists of around 1,500 clones, roughly 85% of them appearing once. Noted time point: neoterminal ileum biopsy at postoperative endoscopy, about 6 months after surgery. The clonotype was recovered from an adult with Crohn's disease. Sequencing was carried out using ileal tissue.

CDR3 DNA sequence: TGTGCCAGTAGTATAGGTGGCGCAAGTCACTATGGCTACACCTTC. Protein: CASSIGGASHYGYTF. J is TRBJ1-2 and V is TRBV19; D call uncertain. V dropped 1 base and J dropped 3 bases, with 12 bases sitting between them. This CDR3 has 15 amino acids. Looked up from germline, CDR1 is LNHDA and CDR2 is SQIVND (reference sequence).